The 29 T cell receptor beta chains in this list originate from one sample, sequenced in a study of cytomegalovirus exposure and HLA in healthy donors. The study ran its PCR with 60 Vbeta and 13 Jbeta primers. TCRdb keeps only in-frame clones here, not all; method: immunoSEQ multiplex PCR. The sample table includes roughly 79,000 clones. Sequences were obtained from PBMCs. The receptors stem from a man aged 25-45 years in good health and CMV-seronegative.

V gene TRBV28 combines with J gene TRBJ1-5; 9 bases are shared with TRBD1. This CDR3 is 16 amino acids long. V shed 3 bases, J shed 6 bases, and the junction held 9 bases outside the gene matches. Per the germline V gene, CDR1 is MDHEN and CDR2 is SYDVKM. CDR3 sequence (DNA): TGTGCCAGCAGTTTTCCAGGACAGGGGTTAGCTCAGCCCCAGCATTTT. Translation: CASSFPGQGLAQPQHF.

V and J are TRBV11-2 and TRBJ1-4, with D possibly being TRBD1 (6 bases). This CDR3 has 14 residues. The V end was cut by 5 bases, the J end by 8 bases, with 15 bases between. The V gene's germline CDR1 is SGHAT and CDR2 FQNNGV. The CDR3 is CASSPTGSGEKLFF. CDR3 nucleotides: TGTGCCAGCAGCCCCACAGGGAGTGGAGAAAAACTGTTTTTT.

The CDR3 region is CAWCRGRGAYNEQFF. For the CDR3, the DNA is TGTGCCTGGTGTCGGGGCAGGGGGGCCTACAATGAGCAGTTCTTC. This chain links TRBV30 with TRBJ2-1, with a weak D call TRBD1 (7 bases). Germline CDR1 is GTSNPN and CDR2 is SVGIG (reference sequence). The CDR3 length is 15 residues. Between the trimmed V and J ends, which lost 5 bases and 2 bases, there was a span of 16 bases.

The chain carries TRBV5-4 and TRBJ2-5; D possibly corresponds to TRBD1 (5 bases). Germline assignment: CDR1 SGHNT and CDR2 YYREEE (reference sequence). Trimming pared 3 bases from V and 3 bases from J, leaving 12 bases between. This CDR3 comprises 14 residues. This chain's CDR3 is CASSSQGSEETQYF. The CDR3 region has the DNA TGTGCCAGCAGCTCCCAGGGATCGGAAGAGACCCAGTACTTC.

The V gene is TRBV5-1, the J gene TRBJ1-4; 10 bases match TRBD1. Germline V gene sequence: CDR1 SGHRS, CDR2 YFSETQ. The CDR3 extends over 14 amino acids. V was clipped by 7 bases and J by 6 bases; unmatched bases: 6. CDR3 region: CASRWGTGDEKLFF. CDR3 coding DNA: TGCGCCAGCCGGTGGGGGACAGGGGATGAAAAACTGTTTTTT.

This chain uses TRBV9 with TRBJ2-7, with D possibly matching TRBD1 (6 bases). Germline V gene lookup returns CDR1 SGDLS and CDR2 YYNGEE. The CDR3 contains 14 residues. Trimming cost V 0 bases and J 3 bases, with 10 bases left between them. CDR3 region: CASSVDRTVYEQYF. CDR3 DNA: TGTGCCAGCAGCGTAGACCGGACAGTCTACGAGCAGTACTTC.

The CDR3 sequence is CASSPRGSTDTQYF. CDR3 in DNA: TGTGCCAGCAGCCCGCGGGGAAGCACAGATACGCAGTATTTT. This chain uses TRBV14 with TRBJ2-3; perhaps TRBD2 as D (6 bases). The germline CDR1 and CDR2 sequences are SGHDN and FVKESK. V lost 4 bases and J 0 bases, leaving 8 bases between the germline ends. The CDR3 totals 14 residues.

This rearrangement joins TRBV29-1 to TRBJ1-1; 7 bases line up with TRBD1. CDR3 length equals 15 residues. The ends lost 1 base at V and 2 bases at J; junction bases unmatched: 7. Germline-derived CDR1 and CDR2 are SQVTM and ANQGSEA. The CDR3 bases are TGCAGCGTTGAAGTCAACGGACAGGTTAACACTGAAGCTTTCTTT. It encodes CSVEVNGQVNTEAFF.

The CDR3 protein is CASSRGRGLDTEAFF. For the CDR3, the DNA is TGTGCCAGCTCACGGGGACGGGGGTTGGACACTGAAGCTTTCTTT. The J gene is TRBJ1-1, the V gene TRBV18; weak D call: TRBD1 (5 bases). Trimming cost V 4 bases and J 3 bases, with 15 bases left between them. The CDR3 runs 15 residues. Per germline, CDR1 KGHSH and CDR2 LQKENI.

J is TRBJ1-5 and V is TRBV6-5; weak D call: TRBD1 (6 bases). The length of the CDR3 is 13 residues. V dropped 5 bases and J dropped 7 bases, with 12 bases sitting between them. Per the germline V gene, CDR1 is MNHEY and CDR2 is SVGAGI. The CDR3 spells CASSQQGAQPQHF. CDR3 sequence (DNA): TGTGCCAGCAGTCAACAGGGAGCCCAGCCCCAGCATTTT.

The chain uses TRBV18 and TRBJ2-5; perhaps TRBD1 as D (8 bases). V lost 3 bases and J lost 2, with 16 bases in between. Germline assignment: CDR1 KGHSH and CDR2 LQKENI. This CDR3 has 16 amino acids. The CDR3: CASSPLGQGGQETQYF. The CDR3 DNA follows: TGTGCCAGCTCACCCCTCGGACAGGGAGGGCAAGAGACCCAGTACTTC.

V gene TRBV10-1 combines with J gene TRBJ2-5; D call uncertain. The V gene lost 2 bases and the J gene lost 6 bases, with 13 bases spanning the gap. CDR3 length: 14 residues. Germline CDR1 is WNHNN and CDR2 is SYGVQD (reference sequence). The CDR3 DNA follows: TGCGCCAGCAGTGAGGGCAGTCGTGGCAAGACCCAGTACTTC. This sequence encodes CASSEGSRGKTQYF.

V usage is TRBV5-1 and J usage is TRBJ2-5; 10 nucleotides agree with TRBD2. The J call is uncertain, as TRBJ2-7 better fits the DNA end. The CDR3 consists of 14 residues. Germline V gene sequence: CDR1 SGHRS, CDR2 YFSETQ. The CDR3 reads CASSKSGRAYEQYF. DNA for the CDR3: TGCGCCAGCAGCAAGAGCGGGAGGGCCTACGAGCAGTACTTC.

The chain has TRBV6-6 and TRBJ2-1, with 10 bases fitting TRBD2. Germline V gene data show CDR1 as MNHNY and CDR2 as SVGAGI (reference sequence). The J segment lost 8 bases and the V segment lost 4 bases, leaving 8 bases of the junction unmatched. The length of the CDR3 is 15 residues. The CDR3 DNA reads as TGTGCCAGCAGTTCACAGCGGGGGGGCCGGGATGAGCAGTTCTTC. Protein: CASSSQRGGRDEQFF.

The chain carries TRBV27 and TRBJ1-4; D remains ambiguous. Per the germline V gene, CDR1 is MNHEY and CDR2 is SMNVEV (reference sequence). With 3 bases removed from V and 5 bases from J, the gap between germline ends came to 10 bases. The CDR3 extends over 14 amino acids. CDR3 DNA sequence: TGTGCCAGCAGTTTCTCGGTCCGGAATGAAAAACTGTTTTTT. Its translation: CASSFSVRNEKLFF.

The chain is built from TRBV19 and TRBJ2-5; 9 bases fit TRBD1. V was clipped by 5 bases and J by 4 bases; unmatched bases: 11. This CDR3 is built from 16 residues. The germline CDR1 and CDR2 sequences are LNHDA and SQIVND (reference sequence). Here the CDR3 reads CASSVLPGTGRETQYF. The CDR3 DNA sequence: TGTGCCAGTAGTGTCCTCCCCGGGACAGGGAGAGAGACCCAGTACTTC.

The rearrangement uses TRBV19 and TRBJ1-1; D uncertain. This CDR3 is 17 amino acids long. Trimming cost V 8 bases and J 0 bases, with 22 bases left between them. Germline CDR1 is LNHDA and CDR2 is SQIVND (reference sequence). The CDR3 loop reads CASGHLVTDYLNTEAFF. In nucleotides, the CDR3 is TGTGCCAGTGGTCACCTAGTGACCGACTATTTGAACACTGAAGCTTTCTTT.

The DNA of the CDR3 is TGTGCCAGTAGTATTACTATTCCGTACGAGCAGTACTTC. Its protein product is CASSITIPYEQYF. The rearrangement links TRBV19 to TRBJ2-7; D call uncertain. In germline, CDR1 is LNHDA, CDR2 SQIVND (reference sequence). Trimming pared 3 bases from V and 4 bases from J, leaving 10 bases between. The CDR3 extends over 13 amino acids.

The chain employs TRBV19 and TRBJ2-3; TRBD1 agrees at 9 bases. Trimming removed 1 base from V and 3 bases from J; junction bases left unmatched: 2. Germline assignment: CDR1 LNHDA and CDR2 SQIVND (reference sequence). The CDR3 contains 15 residues. The CDR3 loop is CASSIGDRVTDTQYF. The DNA for the CDR3 is TGTGCCAGTAGTATAGGGGACAGGGTTACAGATACGCAGTATTTT. Using reference TRBV19 and TRBJ2-3 for the parts outside the CDR3, the full variable domain is DGGITQSPKYLFRKEGQNVTLSCEQNLNHDAMYWYRQDPGQGLRLIYYSQIVNDFQKGDIAEGYSVSREKKESFPLTVTSAQKNPTAFYLCASSIGDRVTDTQYFGPGTRLTVL.

The chain employs TRBV10-3 and TRBJ2-1; 11 nucleotides match TRBD2. In germline, CDR1 is ENHRY, CDR2 SYGVKD. The length of the CDR3 is 15 residues. The V gene end was trimmed by 4 bases and the J gene end by 6 bases; junction bases not matched to a gene: 5. CDR3: CAISGGLAVGNEQFF. CDR3 DNA sequence: TGTGCCATCAGTGGGGGACTAGCGGTAGGCAATGAGCAGTTCTTC.

The chain joins TRBV30 to TRBJ2-1; no clear D gene. This CDR3 spans 16 amino acids. V lost 2 bases and J 2 bases, leaving 16 bases between the germline ends. Germline V CDR1 and CDR2: GTSNPN, SVGIG (reference sequence). This chain's CDR3 is CAWSSDRSSPYNEQFF. The CDR3 region has the DNA TGTGCCTGGAGTAGCGACCGGAGTAGCCCCTACAATGAGCAGTTCTTC.

The chain recombines TRBV11-2 with TRBJ2-3; D unresolved. V gave up 1 base and J gave up 4 bases, with 18 bases separating them. The CDR3 is made up of 17 amino acids. Germline V lookup: CDR1 SGHAT, CDR2 FQNNGV. The CDR3 bases are TGTGCCAGCAGCTTAGGGGTGAGGTTAGCTTTTCCAGATACGCAGTATTTT. Translated, it gives CASSLGVRLAFPDTQYF. The whole variable domain, filled in from reference TRBV11-2 and TRBJ2-3, reads EAGVAQSPRYKIIEKRQSVAFWCNPISGHATLYWYQQILGQGPKLLIQFQNNGVVDDSQLPKDRFSAERLKGVDSTLKIQPAKLEDSAVYLCASSLGVRLAFPDTQYFGPGTRLTVL.

The chain has TRBV2 and TRBJ1-2; 8 positions match TRBD1. Germline V gene data show CDR1 as SNHLY and CDR2 as FYNNEI. The CDR3 totals 11 residues. J was trimmed by 5 bases and V by 8 bases; bases with no gene match: 1. The CDR3 DNA reads TGTGCCAGCGGACAGGGTTATGGCTACACCTTC. As protein: CASGQGYGYTF.

This chain joins TRBV4-1 and TRBJ2-3; the D gene is possibly TRBD1 (5 bases). V was trimmed by 6 bases and J by 4 bases, leaving 17 bases between them. CDR3 length: 15 amino acids. Germline loops: CDR1 MGHRA, CDR2 YSYEKL. The CDR3 protein is CASSSLWGPADTQYF. The CDR3 DNA reads as TGCGCCAGCAGTTCCCTTTGGGGCCCGGCAGATACGCAGTATTTT.

The chain is built from TRBV30 and TRBJ1-5; the D gene is possibly TRBD1 (5 bases). The CDR3 has 15 residues. The germline V and J ends were trimmed by 3 bases and 4 bases, with 16 bases remaining between them. Germline CDR1 reads GTSNPN; CDR2 reads SVGIG (reference sequence). The CDR3 loop is CAWSASGQGNQPQHF. For the CDR3, the DNA is TGTGCCTGGAGCGCAAGCGGGCAGGGAAATCAGCCCCAGCATTTT. The complete variable domain, with remaining parts taken from reference TRBV30 and TRBJ1-5, reads SQTIHQWPATLVQPVGSPLSLECTVEGTSNPNLYWYRQAAGRGLQLLFYSVGIGQISSEVPQNLSASRPQDRQFILSSKKLLLSDSGFYLCAWSASGQGNQPQHFGDGTRLSIL.

The chain joins TRBV5-1 to TRBJ2-2, with 9 nucleotides matching TRBD1. V lost 0 bases, J lost 7 bases, and 10 bases stayed unmatched. There are 17 residues in the CDR3. CDR1 is SGHRS and CDR2 is YFSETQ in the germline V gene. The CDR3 nucleotides are TGCGCCAGCAGCTTGGACAGGGGGCCAAGGCCTGGCGGGGAGCTGTTTTTT. Its translation: CASSLDRGPRPGGELFF. The full variable domain, rest sourced from reference TRBV5-1 and TRBJ2-2, is KAGVTQTPRYLIKTRGQQVTLSCSPISGHRSVSWYQQTPGQGLQFLFEYFSETQRNKGNFPGRFSGRQFSNSRSEMNVSTLELGDSALYLCASSLDRGPRPGGELFFGEGSRLTVL.

The chain has TRBV19 and TRBJ2-7; 7 nucleotides align to TRBD2. CDR1 LNHDA and CDR2 SQIVND come from the germline V gene (reference sequence). This CDR3 spans 13 amino acids. The J segment lost 0 bases and the V segment lost 8 bases, leaving 4 bases of the junction unmatched. The CDR3 loop reads CASRRGSSYEQYF. In DNA form, the CDR3 reads TGTGCCAGTCGGCGGGGGAGCTCCTACGAGCAGTACTTC. Variable domain in full (rest from reference TRBV19 and TRBJ2-7): DGGITQSPKYLFRKEGQNVTLSCEQNLNHDAMYWYRQDPGQGLRLIYYSQIVNDFQKGDIAEGYSVSREKKESFPLTVTSAQKNPTAFYLCASRRGSSYEQYFGPGTRLTVT.

The CDR3 spells CASSSFGNTIYF. The CDR3 coding sequence is TGCGCCAGCAGCTCGTTCGGAAACACCATATATTTT. This chain links TRBV4-1 with TRBJ1-3; D is unclear. This CDR3 is built from 12 residues. Germline values: CDR1 MGHRA, CDR2 YSYEKL. Trimming took off 5 bases at V and 4 bases at J, with 6 bases between the two ends.

This chain connects TRBV5-1 to TRBJ2-1; possibly TRBD2 for D (5 bases). CDR1 is SGHRS and CDR2 is YFSETQ in the germline V gene. The CDR3 runs to 17 residues. The V and J ends lost 1 base and 0 bases respectively, with 14 bases between them. Here the CDR3 DNA reads TGCGCCAGCAGCTTGTGGGTTGGGAGTAACTCCTACAATGAGCAGTTCTTC. As protein: CASSLWVGSNSYNEQFF.